These 18 T cell receptor beta chains came from one sample sequenced in a study of immune evolution from preneoplasia to lung adenocarcinoma. Sequenced by immunoSEQ multiplex PCR; TCRdb stores in-frame clones only, minus some. This repertoire shows 15,000 or so clones, roughly 85% found once; its top ten account for around 3%. The sample consisted of FFPE lung adenocarcinoma in situ tissue. These receptors all come from a donor older than 65 with lung adenocarcinoma.

This rearrangement joins TRBV6-1 to TRBJ1-1; D is ambiguous. The germline gives CDR1 MNHNS, CDR2 SASEGT. The V gene lost 3 bases and the J gene lost 3 bases, with 8 bases spanning the gap. The CDR3 contains 13 residues. This chain's CDR3 is CASSDTLDTEAFF. In nucleotides, the CDR3 is TGTGCCAGCAGTGACACCCTTGACACTGAAGCTTTCTTT.

The genes are TRBV10-1 and TRBJ2-5; D call uncertain. The end of the DNA is better explained by TRBJ2-7, so the J call may be wrong. Germline V CDR1 and CDR2: WNHNN, SYGVQD (reference sequence). The CDR3 is made up of 12 amino acids. The CDR3 DNA follows: TGCGCCAGCAGTGATTCGGGCAACGAGCAGTACTTC. It codes for CASSDSGNEQYF.

The chain links TRBV9 to TRBJ1-3; no clear D gene. CDR1 is SGDLS and CDR2 is YYNGEE in the germline V gene. The CDR3 runs 15 residues. Trimming took off 0 bases at V and 4 bases at J, with 11 bases between the two ends. DNA of the CDR3: TGTGCCAGCAGCGTAGCCGGGGAGTCAGGAAACACCATATATTTT. Its translation: CASSVAGESGNTIYF.

The chain carries TRBV14 and TRBJ2-7, with TRBD1 matching over 7 bases. The length of the CDR3 is 16 residues. Germline CDR1 is SGHDN and CDR2 is FVKESK. Trimming removed 4 bases from V and 4 bases from J; junction bases left unmatched: 13. The chain's CDR3 is CASSPRLTGKRYEQYF. The CDR3 DNA reads TGTGCCAGCAGCCCGCGATTGACAGGGAAAAGGTACGAGCAGTACTTC.

V is TRBV2 and J is TRBJ2-7, with TRBD1 matching 8 bases. There are 12 residues in the CDR3. The trim removed 11 bases at V and 4 bases at J, leaving 7 bases unmatched. Germline loops: CDR1 SNHLY, CDR2 FYNNEI. CDR3 loop: CAGRDRGYEQYF. CDR3 bases: TGTGCCGGACGAGACAGGGGATACGAGCAGTACTTC.

The chain links TRBV30 to TRBJ1-2; D is unclear. With 2 bases removed from V and 5 bases from J, the gap between germline ends came to 6 bases. This CDR3 spans 11 amino acids. The germline gives CDR1 GTSNPN, CDR2 SVGIG (reference sequence). CDR3 in amino acids: CAWSLRYGYTF. CDR3 in DNA: TGTGCCTGGAGTCTGCGGTATGGCTACACCTTC.

The chain is built from TRBV7-2 and TRBJ2-7; 8 bases agree with TRBD1. The CDR3 covers 15 residues. The V gene end was trimmed by 2 bases and the J gene end by 5 bases; junction bases not matched to a gene: 8. Germline values: CDR1 SGHTA, CDR2 FQGNSA. The CDR3: CASSLQTGVLDEQYF. The CDR3 DNA is TGTGCCAGCAGCTTACAGACAGGGGTTTTGGACGAGCAGTACTTC.

The chain is built from TRBV18 and TRBJ2-7; D remains ambiguous. V was pared by 3 bases and J by 3 bases, with 3 bases between. The germline V gene encodes CDR1 KGHSH and CDR2 LQKENI. This CDR3 is 11 amino acids long. CDR3: CASSPDYEQYF. The CDR3 DNA reads as TGTGCCAGCTCACCGGACTACGAGCAGTACTTC.

The chain joins TRBV10-3 to TRBJ1-6, with D unresolved. Per the germline V gene, CDR1 is ENHRY and CDR2 is SYGVKD. CDR3 length: 16 residues. Between the trimmed V and J ends, which lost 3 bases and 8 bases, there was a span of 17 bases. The CDR3 bases are TGTGCCATCAGTGATGGAGGGCAGGCAGCTCATTCACCCCTCCACTTT. It is translated as CAISDGGQAAHSPLHF.

CDR3 in DNA: TGTGCCAGCAGTTACTCGGCGGGAGATTACGAGCAGTACTTC. Translating gives CASSYSAGDYEQYF. The chain carries TRBV6-6 and TRBJ2-7; 7 positions match TRBD2. The CDR3 length is 14 residues. Germline-derived CDR1 and CDR2 are MNHNY and SVGAGI (reference sequence). V dropped 0 bases and J dropped 4; count of bases not matched to a gene: 3.

The chain links TRBV29-1 to TRBJ2-1; D ambiguous. CDR1 and CDR2 (germline): SQVTM, ANQGSEA. CDR3 length equals 13 residues. V shed 2 bases and J shed 5 bases, with 10 bases lying between them. The CDR3 bases are TGCAGCGTTGAAATAGAGCGAGACAATGAGCAGTTCTTC. The encoded protein is CSVEIERDNEQFF.

This clone was recorded a few times. The V call is TRBV19, the J call TRBJ2-7; D ambiguous. CDR3 length: 12 residues. The ends were cut back, 6 bases at V and 3 bases at J, with 9 bases in the middle. Germline CDR1 is LNHDA and CDR2 is SQIVND (reference sequence). The CDR3, as DNA: TGTGCCAGTAGAAAGGACCGCTACGAGCAGTACTTC. It codes for CASRKDRYEQYF.

The rearrangement joins TRBV7-6 to TRBJ1-5, with D unclear. This CDR3 spans 13 amino acids. V was pared by 4 bases and J by 3 bases, with 7 bases between. The germline V gene encodes CDR1 SGHVS and CDR2 FNYEAQ. This CDR3 is CASSSHPNQPQHF. Here the CDR3 DNA reads TGTGCCAGCAGCTCACACCCCAATCAGCCCCAGCATTTT.

This chain uses TRBV28 with TRBJ1-5, with TRBD1 matching 7 bases. V shed 8 bases and J 6 bases; nucleotides not matched to a gene: 4. The CDR3 spans 12 residues. The germline V gene encodes CDR1 MDHEN and CDR2 SYDVKM. The CDR3 DNA reads TGTGCCAGCGGACAGGTAGGTCAGCCCCAGCATTTT. This translates into CASGQVGQPQHF. Full variable domain (remainder filled in from reference TRBV28 and TRBJ1-5): DVKVTQSSRYLVKRTGEKVFLECVQDMDHENMFWYRQDPGLGLRLIYFSYDVKMKEKGDIPEGYSVSREKKERFSLILESASTNQTSMYLCASGQVGQPQHFGDGTRLSIL.

V and J are TRBV4-2 and TRBJ2-5; no reliable D call. Germline V lookup: CDR1 LGHNA, CDR2 YNFKEQ. V was clipped by 4 bases and J by 2 bases, with 14 bases between them. The CDR3 has 15 amino acids. This chain's CDR3 is CASSPTDRIQETQYF. The CDR3 nucleotides read TGTGCCAGCAGCCCCACGGACCGCATACAAGAGACCCAGTACTTC.

The rearrangement joins TRBV2 to TRBJ2-7; 7 bases are shared with TRBD2. This CDR3 has 15 residues. Germline assignment: CDR1 SNHLY and CDR2 FYNNEI. V dropped 7 bases and J dropped 3; count of bases not matched to a gene: 12. The CDR3 DNA follows: TGTGCCAGCAAGGAGCGGGGCGCCCCTGGCTACGAGCAGTACTTC. Translating it yields CASKERGAPGYEQYF.

V and J are TRBV28 and TRBJ2-7; tentatively, D is TRBD1 (5 bases). CDR3 length: 15 amino acids. V lost 4 bases and J 3 bases, leaving 16 bases between the germline ends. Germline assignment: CDR1 MDHEN and CDR2 SYDVKM. CDR3 DNA: TGTGCCAGCAGTTCCCCGAGGACCGGACACTACGAGCAGTACTTC. It specifies CASSSPRTGHYEQYF.

The chain recombines TRBV5-1 with TRBJ2-1; TRBD2 matches at 12 bases. Germline V gives CDR1 SGHRS, CDR2 YFSETQ. J gave up 9 bases and V 0 bases, and 4 bases lay outside the gene matches. This CDR3 comprises 15 residues. This chain's CDR3 is CASSLGLAGEGEQFF. The DNA of the CDR3 is TGCGCCAGCAGCTTGGGACTAGCGGGAGAGGGTGAGCAGTTCTTC.